The clone carrying this TCR beta chain showed up just a few times. Germline assignment: CDR1 SGHTA and CDR2 FQGNSA. The CDR3 has 15 residues. With 1 base removed from V and 5 bases from J, the gap between germline ends came to 14 bases. These data belong to a study of low-dose radiotherapy and immunotherapy resistance in tumors. Time point of the sample: before trial treatment. Donors were dosed with nivolumab and ipilimumab; they also received aspirin, low-dose cyclophosphamide and low-dose radiotherapy. cDNA synthesis used a TRAV/TRBV-specific primer set for both chains. Amplification of TCRs used a constant-region primer and V-primer adapter for around 18 PCR cycles. TCRdb redid the calling of the reads with MiXCR, one entry per CDR3 protein. The repertoire holds around 36,000 distinct CDR3 sequences, with roughly a third as singletons.

The TCR comes from a male donor with gallbladder cancer. The sequences come from PBMCs, collected before treatment. The rearrangement uses TRBV7-2 and TRBJ2-5; possible D gene TRBD1, 5 bases. In nucleotides, the CDR3 is TGTGCCAGCAGCTTAGGGGGCGGCTGGGGTGAGACCCAGTACTTC. This codes for CASSLGGGWGETQYF.